The rows below give T cell receptor beta chains drawn from one sample of a study of T cell changes during pregnancy in multiple sclerosis. This table comes from immunoSEQ multiplex PCR, and its TCRdb copy is limited to in-frame clones, with some not included. Found here are about 98,000 clones, just over 90% of them singletons; the top ten hold 2% to 3%. Sequenced material: peripheral blood, taken after pregnancy. The receptors derive from a female donor in good health, enrolled as a control in a pregnancy study. Each CDR3 is given with its conserved first and last residue. D genes are given only for firm matches. Clone size is shown for a subset of rows, as once, few, many or a class of expanded clone.

D gene	V gene	clone size	J gene	CDR3 protein	CDR3 DNA
.	TRBV19	.	TRBJ2-3	CASSPPSTDTQYF	TGTGCCAGTAGCCCCCCTAGCACAGATACGCAGTATTTT
.	TRBV6-1	.	TRBJ2-7	CASSEAPGPKEQYF	TGTGCCAGCAGTGAAGCCCCAGGGCCGAAGGAGCAGTACTTC
.	TRBV9	.	TRBJ2-7	CASSVEAGPSYEQYF	TGTGCCAGCAGCGTAGAGGCGGGTCCCTCCTACGAGCAGTACTTC
.	TRBV5-1	.	TRBJ2-7	CASSPGQYEQYF	TGCGCCAGCAGCCCCGGACAGTACGAGCAGTACTTC
TRBD1	TRBV18	.	TRBJ1-4	CASSPGQGRIEEKLFF	TGTGCCAGCTCCCCGGGACAGGGCCGGATTGAGGAAAAACTGTTTTTT
TRBD1	TRBV27	.	TRBJ2-5	CASSLNDREETQYF	TGTGCCAGCAGTTTAAACGACAGGGAGGAGACCCAGTACTTC
TRBD2	TRBV18	once	TRBJ2-7	CASSPGTRDLEQYF	TGTGCCAGCTCACCGGGGACTAGGGATCTCGAGCAGTACTTC
.	TRBV4-1	.	TRBJ2-3	CASSPPSSTDTQYF	TGCGCCAGCAGCCCCCCCTCGAGTACAGATACGCAGTATTTT
TRBD2	TRBV5-1	.	TRBJ2-1	CASSLTSGGGGNEQFF	TGCGCCAGCAGTCTTACTAGCGGAGGCGGGGGCAATGAGCAGTTCTTC
.	TRBV6-1	.	TRBJ2-5	CASSPQRFWLETQYF	TGTGCCAGCAGTCCGCAGAGGTTCTGGTTGGAGACCCAGTACTTC
.	TRBV19	once	TRBJ2-2	CASRSGKRYNTGELFF	TGTGCCAGTAGAAGTGGGAAGCGGTACAACACCGGGGAGCTGTTTTTT
.	TRBV11-3	.	TRBJ2-7	CASSPIPIGGVSYEQYF	TGTGCCAGCAGCCCTATTCCAATAGGGGGGGTCTCCTACGAGCAGTACTTC
TRBD2	TRBV5-6	.	TRBJ2-7	CASSLRTSGRSYEQYF	TGTGCCAGCAGCTTGAGGACTAGCGGGAGGTCCTACGAGCAGTACTTC
TRBD2	TRBV18	.	TRBJ2-1	CATQTLAGEGEQFF	TGTGCCACCCAGACCCTAGCGGGGGAGGGTGAGCAGTTCTTC
.	TRBV10-3	.	TRBJ1-4	CAIGRGNEKLFF	TGTGCCATCGGGCGGGGGAATGAAAAACTGTTTTTT
.	TRBV6-6	.	TRBJ2-7	CASSYGGSYEQYF	TGTGCCAGCAGTTACGGCGGCTCCTACGAGCAGTACTTC
TRBD1	TRBV19	.	TRBJ2-7	CASSVGGQGYYEQYF	TGTGCCAGTAGTGTCGGGGGACAGGGATACTACGAGCAGTACTTC
.	TRBV28	once	TRBJ1-4	CATGIGIRELFF	TGTGCCACAGGAATCGGGATTCGGGAACTGTTTTTT
.	TRBV6-5	.	TRBJ1-4	CASSYSTSPINEKLFF	TGTGCCAGCAGTTACTCGACAAGCCCGATCAATGAAAAACTGTTTTTT
.	TRBV5-8	.	TRBJ2-2	CASTFQDSPGTGELFF	TGTGCCAGCACCTTCCAGGACAGCCCCGGCACCGGGGAGCTGTTTTTT
TRBD1	TRBV11-1	.	TRBJ2-7	CASSLVRDRGGNGEQYF	TGTGCCAGCAGCTTAGTAAGGGACAGGGGTGGGAACGGCGAGCAGTACTTC
.	TRBV2	.	TRBJ1-3	CASREGQNSGNTIYF	TGTGCCAGCAGGGAGGGGCAAAACTCTGGAAACACCATATATTTT
.	TRBV5-8	.	TRBJ1-5	CASSYTGNQPQHF	TGTGCCAGCAGTTACACAGGAAATCAGCCCCAGCATTTT
TRBD2	TRBV18	.	TRBJ2-7	CASSPPGGTSGYEQYF	TGTGCCAGCTCACCACCGGGGGGGACTAGCGGCTACGAGCAGTACTTC